The 16 T cell receptor beta chains below were found in one sample sequenced in a study of cytomegalovirus exposure and HLA in healthy donors. The PCR employed 60 Vbeta primers together with 13 Jbeta primers. The protocol was immunoSEQ multiplex PCR, while the TCRdb copy is restricted to in-frame clones and leaves out a portion. In the table there are 84,000 or so clones, more than 65% of which are singletons. Sequences were obtained from PBMCs. The receptors come from a man younger than 40 in good health and CMV-seronegative.

The rearrangement links TRBV5-1 to TRBJ2-2, with TRBD2 identical over 9 bases. The CDR3 loop spans 14 amino acids. V gave up 7 bases and J gave up 3 bases; unmatched junction bases: 4. Germline V gene lookup returns CDR1 SGHRS and CDR2 YFSETQ. This chain's CDR3 is CASAAGGDTGELFF. The CDR3 bases are TGCGCCAGCGCCGCGGGGGGGGACACCGGGGAGCTGTTTTTT.

This chain joins TRBV6-4 and TRBJ1-1, with no clear D. The ends were cut back, 6 bases at V and 4 bases at J, with 18 bases in the middle. CDR1 is MRHNA and CDR2 is SNTAGT in the germline V gene. CDR3 length equals 15 residues. CDR3 protein: CASRSDPRRGTEAFF. The CDR3 coding sequence is TGTGCCAGCAGATCTGACCCCAGACGGGGCACTGAAGCTTTCTTT.

This sequence joins TRBV6-1 and TRBJ1-3; TRBD1 matches 9 bases. CDR3 length: 14 residues. CDR1 MNHNS and CDR2 SASEGT come from the germline V gene. V shed 8 bases and J 4 bases; nucleotides not matched to a gene: 6. This chain's CDR3 is CASQNRGLGNTIYF. The CDR3 DNA follows: TGTGCCAGCCAAAACAGGGGGCTAGGAAACACCATATATTTT.

The V call is TRBV7-2, the J call TRBJ2-1, with D tentatively TRBD1 (6 bases). The CDR3 sequence is 14 residues long. Trimming removed 5 bases at V and 4 bases at J, with 12 bases between. Per germline, CDR1 SGHTA and CDR2 FQGNSA. CDR3 in amino acids: CASSLRTDYNEQFF. CDR3 sequence (DNA): TGTGCCAGCAGCCTCCGGACAGATTACAATGAGCAGTTCTTC.

The CDR3 DNA reads as TGTGCCAGCAGCTTAGCGGCAGGTGAAGCTTTCTTT. As protein: CASSLAAGEAFF. The V call is TRBV7-9, the J call TRBJ1-1; no clear D. Germline lookup yields CDR1 SEHNR and CDR2 FQNEAQ (reference sequence). Trimming took 0 bases from V and 7 from J, leaving 6 bases between them. CDR3 length: 12 residues.

The chain has TRBV6-5 and TRBJ2-4; D might be TRBD1 (6 bases). The CDR3 contains 14 residues. The germline V gene has CDR1 MNHEY and CDR2 SVGAGI. Trimming removed 11 bases at V and 1 base at J, with 15 bases between. CDR3 DNA sequence: TGTGCCGTGGGGGCAGGAGAGGCCAAAAACATTCAGTACTTC. It codes for CAVGAGEAKNIQYF.

There are a few counts of this clone. The CDR3 is CASRSREGLSNQPQHF. The CDR3 DNA reads as TGTGCCAGCCGTAGTCGAGAGGGCCTGAGCAATCAGCCCCAGCATTTT. This chain uses TRBV6-6 with TRBJ1-5, with unresolved D. Per the germline V gene, CDR1 is MNHNY and CDR2 is SVGAGI (reference sequence). Trimming took 8 bases from V and 1 from J, leaving 18 bases between them. CDR3 length: 16 amino acids.

The rearrangement links TRBV14 to TRBJ1-1; TRBD1 aligns across 9 bases. The V segment lost 4 bases and the J segment 0 bases; nucleotides outside the gene matches: 12. This CDR3 is built from 18 residues. Germline V gives CDR1 SGHDN, CDR2 FVKESK. The CDR3 loop is CASSPYRDRASLNTEAFF. Written as DNA, the CDR3 is TGTGCCAGCAGCCCCTATCGGGACAGGGCGTCCCTGAACACTGAAGCTTTCTTT.

This chain joins TRBV5-1 and TRBJ1-5, with D maybe TRBD1 (5 bases). Per the germline V gene, CDR1 is SGHRS and CDR2 is YFSETQ. Trimming shortened V by 2 bases and J by 4 bases, and 10 bases separated the two germline ends. The CDR3 loop spans 14 amino acids. The CDR3, as DNA: TGCGCCAGCAGCTTTGGGACTGAGAATCAGCCCCAGCATTTT. It is translated as CASSFGTENQPQHF.

The CDR3 sequence is CASSYSRDRYNEQFF. CDR3 sequence (DNA): TGTGCCAGCAGTTACTCGCGGGACAGATACAATGAGCAGTTCTTC. This sequence joins TRBV6-5 and TRBJ2-1; TRBD1 might be the D (7 bases). This CDR3 has 15 amino acids. Looked up from germline, CDR1 is MNHEY and CDR2 is SVGAGI. Trimming took off 0 bases at V and 4 bases at J, with 10 bases between the two ends.

The chain employs TRBV25-1 and TRBJ2-1; 8 positions match TRBD2. The CDR3 loop spans 16 amino acids. V shed 2 bases and J 0 bases; nucleotides not matched to a gene: 3. Germline assignment: CDR1 MGHDK and CDR2 SYGVNS. CDR3 nucleotide sequence: TGTGCCAGCAGTGAACGGCGGGGGGTCTCCTACAATGAGCAGTTCTTC. Its protein product is CASSERRGVSYNEQFF.

The chain links TRBV7-6 to TRBJ2-1, with 11 positions matching TRBD2. The CDR3 is 15 residues long. Per germline, CDR1 SGHVS and CDR2 FNYEAQ. V lost 1 base and J lost 7; bases outside the gene matches: 3. CDR3 sequence (DNA): TGTGCCAGCAGCTTAGGACTAGCGGGGTGGAATGAGCAGTTCTTC. This sequence encodes CASSLGLAGWNEQFF.

The chain's CDR3 is CASSSKSSSGNTIYF. The CDR3 bases are TGTGCCAGCAGCTCCAAGTCTAGCTCTGGAAACACCATATATTTT. V gene TRBV5-4 combines with J gene TRBJ1-3; D unclear. The germline CDR1 and CDR2 sequences are SGHNT and YYREEE (reference sequence). CDR3 size: 15 residues. Trimming removed 3 bases from V and 0 bases from J, with 10 bases in between.

A few counts support this clone. The V call is TRBV2, the J call TRBJ2-3, with 7 bases identical to TRBD1. J was trimmed by 4 bases and V by 5 bases; bases with no gene match: 3. This CDR3 comprises 13 residues. Germline V gene lookup returns CDR1 SNHLY and CDR2 FYNNEI. The CDR3 loop is CASSRDRADTQYF. The DNA for the CDR3 is TGTGCCAGCAGTCGCGACAGGGCAGATACGCAGTATTTT.

This clone appeared a few times. The V and J genes are TRBV7-9 and TRBJ1-1, with TRBD1 as a possible D gene (6 bases). The CDR3 has 15 residues. CDR1 is SEHNR and CDR2 is FQNEAQ in the germline V gene (reference sequence). The V and J ends lost 1 base and 4 bases respectively, with 13 bases between them. For the CDR3, the DNA is TGTGCCAGCAGCTTAGAAGACAGGCCGGGCACTGAAGCTTTCTTT. Protein sequence: CASSLEDRPGTEAFF.

The chain carries TRBV5-4 and TRBJ1-1; maybe TRBD1 (6 bases). The CDR3 spans 14 residues. Trimming removed 3 bases from V and 0 bases from J, with 9 bases in between. Germline-derived CDR1 and CDR2 are SGHNT and YYREEE (reference sequence). The CDR3: CASSSGQMNTEAFF. CDR3 nucleotides: TGTGCCAGCAGCTCGGGACAAATGAACACTGAAGCTTTCTTT.